The clone carrying this T cell receptor (beta chain) was seen ten or more times. This entry belongs to a study of Graves' ophthalmopathy and Graves' hyperthyroidism. This CDR3 is 15 amino acids long. Trimming cost V 5 bases and J 4 bases, with 14 bases left between them. Germline CDR1 and CDR2: SGHTA and FQGNSA. Beta-chain TCR CDR3 regions were amplified from RNA transcripts. First-round RT-PCR used HTBI primers; second-round multiplex PCR followed. A single record per CDR3 protein comes from TCRdb applying MiXCR to the multiplex PCR reads. The data show over a million distinct CDR3 sequences, 35% to 45% seen once.

The sequenced material came from peripheral blood or thyroid tissue (not recorded which). The chain has TRBV7-2 and TRBJ2-2; D gene unclear. The TCR sequence derives from an adult man with Graves' hyperthyroidism. CDR3 in amino acids: CASSPQGMSTGELFF. The DNA of the CDR3 is TGTGCCAGCAGCCCGCAAGGGATGTCCACCGGGGAGCTGTTTTTT.